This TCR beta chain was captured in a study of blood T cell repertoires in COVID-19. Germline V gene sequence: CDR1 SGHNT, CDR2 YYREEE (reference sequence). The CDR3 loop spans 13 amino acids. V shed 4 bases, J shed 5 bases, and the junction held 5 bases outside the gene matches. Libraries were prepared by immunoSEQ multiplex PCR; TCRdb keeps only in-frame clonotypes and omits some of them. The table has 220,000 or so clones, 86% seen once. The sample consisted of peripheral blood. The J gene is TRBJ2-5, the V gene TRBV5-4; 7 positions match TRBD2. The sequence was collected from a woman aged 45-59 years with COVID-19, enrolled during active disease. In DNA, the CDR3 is TGTGCCAGCAGCACGGGGGGAATGGAGACCCAGTACTTC. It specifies CASSTGGMETQYF. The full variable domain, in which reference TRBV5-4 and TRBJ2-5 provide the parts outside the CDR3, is ETGVTQSPTHLIKTRGQQVTLRCSSQSGHNTVSWYQQALGQGPQFIFQYYREEENGRGNFPPRFSGLQFPNYSSELNVNALELDDSALYLCASSTGGMETQYFGPGTRLLVL.